Reported below is one TCR beta chain. Its binding antigen is unknown. The input lacks base qualities; no much larger clone sits a single base away. These data come from a study of shared clonotypes between healthy human individuals (dated by TCRdb to about 2020). Describing the broader study: The cohort comprised a couple of women and a few men aged 18 to 49 years. For each donor, CD4 naive and CD4 memory were each given three plates, CD8 naive was given two plates, and CD8 memory was given one plate. Libraries were prepared and TCR repertoires were sequenced by different laboratories using diverse techniques, in order to increase sequencing depth and limit assay-specific biases. To estimate repertoire size and how much clonotype sharing occurs between individuals, the study deeply sequenced the blood TCR repertoires of about five healthy adults. Per donor, leukapheresis produced somewhere between about 0.94 and 10 billion PBMCs.

Study-level results and caveats: Rarefaction of sorted-subset datasets indicated incomplete sequencing despite the large sequencing depth. Based on pairwise subsampling, the degree of clonotype sharing among donors was expected to be affected by sequencing depth. When a few donors were compared, the shared fraction of clonotypes was roughly 4.8% for naive CD4, about 4% for naive CD8, 2% to 2.5% for memory CD4, and 0.4% for memory CD8. Sampling was restricted to blood, and TCR repertoires in tissue are likely to differ from TCR repertoires in blood. Because the study included only a small number of donors, the genetic and exposure-history diversity represented was limited. Larger estimated clonotype richness was generally found for naive subsets than for memory subsets. Clonotypes shared by all four sorted-subset donors showed higher generation probabilities than non-shared clonotypes.

TCR CDR3 regions were amplified from genomic DNA by multiplex PCR using the deep immunoSEQ assay. For each cell subset, the extracted genomic DNA was distributed evenly across all wells of several immunoSEQ 96-well plates, and each plate served as one replicate. For sorted subsets, each replicate PCR was loaded with 200 to 250 ng genomic DNA, equivalent to 30,000 to 35,000 T cell genomes. The purified libraries were quantified using a Qubit 3.0 fluorometer, sized with a Bioanalyzer 2100, and then quantified again using the KAPA Library Quantification kit. Every immunoSEQ 96-well plate was sequenced on a dedicated single-read 150-cycle Illumina NextSeq 550 flow cell. The authors' pipeline ran thus. The immunoSEQ output contained only junctional sequences without quality scores, so filtering could not match that applied to full-length reads. Sequences were annotated with PyIR, a Python wrapper for IgBLAST v1.9, and V/J genes and CDR3 were assigned using IMGT germline references. Reads were filtered out if the reads had weak V/J assignments (E-value above 1e-6), no CDR3, stop codons, out-of-frame junctions, or ambiguous translated residues. V3J clonotypes were defined by identical inferred V gene, J gene, and CDR3 amino acid sequence. To compute the percentage overlap between repertoires, the number of shared unique clonotypes was divided by the size of the smaller repertoire. RTK rarefaction, the Chao1 estimator, and Recon v2.1 estimates of unobserved clonotypes were used to assess repertoire richness. OLGA was used to compute generation probabilities for all TCRbeta clonotypes that the gDNA method yielded from a few donors. The immuneACCESS repertoire file appears here via TCRdb, limited to in-frame rearrangements. These files lack a portion of the clones; in checked studies, under half of the deficit traces to unresolved V genes, and the cause of the others is not known. V, J and clone size were drawn from that table, and D and trimming were deduced from the DNA. The sample has 500,000 to 700,000 clones on record, roughly 95% of them singletons. The ten largest make up about 0.11% of the sample.

The CDR3, from cysteine to phenylalanine, totals 17 residues. The CDR3 DNA has 51 bases and is translated from base 1. At the junction V is shortened by 0 bases and J by 6 bases; bases outside the gene matches: 14. Based on the germline V gene, the CDR1 and CDR2 sequences are SGHAT and FQNNGV. CD8 naive samples consisted of CD45RO-negative cells that were positively selected for CCR7, yielding a CD45RA+CCR7+ population without TemRA cells. The donors were healthy, HIV-negative adults with no recently reported acute infections or vaccinations. Every donor was a Caucasian adult living in Nashville, Tennessee, USA. Blood was obtained by leukapheresis, after which PBMCs were separated by Ficoll-Histopaque density gradient centrifugation and cryopreserved in liquid nitrogen vapor phase. Purity and quantity of every magnetically sorted T cell population were checked by analytical flow cytometry. Genomic DNA was isolated from each sorted fraction and quantified by UV absorbance on a Nanodrop 2000c.

The sequence is built from TRBV11-2 and TRBJ2-7, with 7 middle bases fitting TRBD2. The source material was naive CD8+ T cells sorted from blood. The sample's cell subset or site label, in plain terms: CD45RA+CCR7+. This clonotype was obtained from a young woman in good health. The nucleotide sequence reads as follows: TGTGCCAGCAGCTTAGAAGGGACGGGAGGCCCCCTCGGCGAGCAGTACTTC. Its protein product is CASSLEGTGGPLGEQYF.